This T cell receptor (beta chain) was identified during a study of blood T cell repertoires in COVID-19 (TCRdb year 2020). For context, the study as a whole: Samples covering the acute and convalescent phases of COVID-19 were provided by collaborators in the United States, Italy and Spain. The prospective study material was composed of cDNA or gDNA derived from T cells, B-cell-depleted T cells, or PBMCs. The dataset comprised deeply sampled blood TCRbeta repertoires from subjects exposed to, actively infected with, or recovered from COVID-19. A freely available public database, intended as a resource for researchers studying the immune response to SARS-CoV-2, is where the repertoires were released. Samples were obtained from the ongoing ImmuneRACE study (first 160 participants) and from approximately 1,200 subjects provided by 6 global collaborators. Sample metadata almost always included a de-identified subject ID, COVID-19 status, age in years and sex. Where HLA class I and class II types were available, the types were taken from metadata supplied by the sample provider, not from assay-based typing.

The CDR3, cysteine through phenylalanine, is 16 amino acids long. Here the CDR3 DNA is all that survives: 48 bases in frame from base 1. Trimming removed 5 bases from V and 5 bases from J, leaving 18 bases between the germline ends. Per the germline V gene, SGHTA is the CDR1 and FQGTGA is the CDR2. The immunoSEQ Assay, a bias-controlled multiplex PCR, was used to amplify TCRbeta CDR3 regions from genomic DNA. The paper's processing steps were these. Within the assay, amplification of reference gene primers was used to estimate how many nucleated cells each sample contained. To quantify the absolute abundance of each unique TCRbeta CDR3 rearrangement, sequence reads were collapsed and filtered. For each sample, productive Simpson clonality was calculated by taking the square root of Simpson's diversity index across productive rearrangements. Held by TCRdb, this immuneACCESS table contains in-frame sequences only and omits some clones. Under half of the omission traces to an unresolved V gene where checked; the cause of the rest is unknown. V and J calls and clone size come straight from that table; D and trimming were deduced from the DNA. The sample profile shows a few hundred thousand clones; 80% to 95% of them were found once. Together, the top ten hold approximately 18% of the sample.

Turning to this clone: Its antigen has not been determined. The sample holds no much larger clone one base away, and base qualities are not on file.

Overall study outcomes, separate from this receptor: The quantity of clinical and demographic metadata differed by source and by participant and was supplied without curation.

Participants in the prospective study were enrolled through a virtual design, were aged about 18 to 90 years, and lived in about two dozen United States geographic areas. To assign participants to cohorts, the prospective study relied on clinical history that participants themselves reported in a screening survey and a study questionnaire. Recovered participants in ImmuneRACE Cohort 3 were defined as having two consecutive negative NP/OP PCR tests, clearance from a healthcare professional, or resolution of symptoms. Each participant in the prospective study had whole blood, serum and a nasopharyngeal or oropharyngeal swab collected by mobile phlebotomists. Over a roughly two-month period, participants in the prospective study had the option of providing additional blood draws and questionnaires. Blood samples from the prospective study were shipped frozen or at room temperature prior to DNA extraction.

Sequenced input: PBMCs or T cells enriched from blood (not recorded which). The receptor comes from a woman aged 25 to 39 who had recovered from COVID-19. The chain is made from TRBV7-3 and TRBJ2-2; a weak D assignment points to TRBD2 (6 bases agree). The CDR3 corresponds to CASSARGGASTGELFF. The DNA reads TGTGCCAGCAGCGCCCGGGGAGGAGCGTCGACCGGGGAGCTGTTTTTT.